This T cell receptor (beta chain) originates from a study of blood T cell repertoires in COVID-19. V shed 1 base, J shed 1 base, and the junction held 6 bases outside the gene matches. Germline CDR1 LGHNT, CDR2 FRNRAP. CDR3 length: 17 amino acids. This clone was found many times. Clones were read by immunoSEQ multiplex PCR, and TCRdb kept only the in-frame ones, dropping some. This sample has 110,000 to 150,000 clones, with roughly four fifths found just once. Material: PBMCs or T cells enriched from blood (not recorded which). The sequence derives from a man aged 50-60 years who had recovered from COVID-19. The V call is TRBV12-5, the J call TRBJ2-2; 7 bases fit TRBD1. CDR3 residues: CASGLDTRDRNTGELFF. In nucleotides, the CDR3 is TGTGCTAGTGGTTTGGACACACGGGACAGGAACACCGGGGAGCTGTTTTTT.